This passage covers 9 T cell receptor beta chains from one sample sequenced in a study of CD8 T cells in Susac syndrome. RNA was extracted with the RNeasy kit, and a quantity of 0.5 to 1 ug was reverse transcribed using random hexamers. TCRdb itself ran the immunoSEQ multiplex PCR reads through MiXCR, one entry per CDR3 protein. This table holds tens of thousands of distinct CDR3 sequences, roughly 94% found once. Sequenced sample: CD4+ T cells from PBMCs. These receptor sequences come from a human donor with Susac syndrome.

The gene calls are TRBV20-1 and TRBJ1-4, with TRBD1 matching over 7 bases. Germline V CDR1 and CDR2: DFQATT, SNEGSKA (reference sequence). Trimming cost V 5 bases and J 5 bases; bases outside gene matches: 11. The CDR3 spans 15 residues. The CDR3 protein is CSAGGQPHSNEKLFF. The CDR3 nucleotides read TGCAGTGCTGGGGGACAGCCACACTCGAATGAAAAACTGTTTTTT.

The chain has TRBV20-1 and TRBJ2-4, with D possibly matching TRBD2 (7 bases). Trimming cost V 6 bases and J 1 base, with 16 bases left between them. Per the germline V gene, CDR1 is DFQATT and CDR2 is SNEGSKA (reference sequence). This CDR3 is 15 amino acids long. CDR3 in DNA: TGCAGTGCCTTGGGGGGGGCCGTGGCCAAAAACATTCAGTACTTC. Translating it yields CSALGGAVAKNIQYF.

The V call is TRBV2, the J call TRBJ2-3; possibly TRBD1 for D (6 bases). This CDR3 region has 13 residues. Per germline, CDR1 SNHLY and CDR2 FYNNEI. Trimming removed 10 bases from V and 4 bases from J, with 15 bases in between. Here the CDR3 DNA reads TGTGCCAACAGGGATTTGGGCGCAGATACGCAGTATTTT. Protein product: CANRDLGADTQYF.

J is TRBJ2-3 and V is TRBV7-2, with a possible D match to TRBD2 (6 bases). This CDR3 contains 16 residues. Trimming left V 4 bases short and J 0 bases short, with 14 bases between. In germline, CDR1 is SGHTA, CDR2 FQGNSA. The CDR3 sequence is CASSSLADLSTDTQYF. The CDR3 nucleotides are TGTGCCAGCAGCTCGTTAGCGGATCTAAGCACAGATACGCAGTATTTT. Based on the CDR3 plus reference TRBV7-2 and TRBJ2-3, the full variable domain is GAGVSQSPSNKVTEKGKDVELRCDPISGHTALYWYRQSLGQGLEFLIYFQGNSAPDKSGLPSDRFSAERTGGSVSTLTIQRTQQEDSAVYLCASSSLADLSTDTQYFGPGTRLTVL.

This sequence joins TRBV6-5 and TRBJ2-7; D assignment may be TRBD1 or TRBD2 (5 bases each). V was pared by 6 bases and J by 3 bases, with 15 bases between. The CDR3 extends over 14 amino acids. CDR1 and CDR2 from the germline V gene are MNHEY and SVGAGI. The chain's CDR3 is CASSSPGANYEQYF. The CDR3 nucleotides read TGTGCCAGCAGCTCCCCCGGGGCCAACTACGAGCAGTACTTC.

The CDR3 loop reads CASSLAPGSGTDTQYF. CDR3 nucleotides: TGCGCCAGCAGCTTGGCCCCCGGTTCAGGCACAGATACGCAGTATTTT. The chain employs TRBV5-1 and TRBJ2-3; no clear D. CDR3 length: 16 amino acids. Germline values: CDR1 SGHRS, CDR2 YFSETQ. V was cut by 0 bases and J by 1 base, with 12 bases left in between.

CDR3 DNA sequence: TGTGCCTGGAGAACTGGGTACGAGCAGTACTTC. It yields the protein CAWRTGYEQYF. The chain employs TRBV30 and TRBJ2-7; the D is unclear. CDR1 and CDR2 from the germline V gene are GTSNPN and SVGIG (reference sequence). V lost 3 bases and J 4 bases, leaving 7 bases between the germline ends. This CDR3 has 11 residues.

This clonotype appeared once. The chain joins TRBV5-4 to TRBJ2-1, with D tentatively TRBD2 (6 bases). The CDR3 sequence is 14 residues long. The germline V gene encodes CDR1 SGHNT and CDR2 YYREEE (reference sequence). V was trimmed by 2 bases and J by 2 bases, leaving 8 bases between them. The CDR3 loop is CASSFPGAYNEQFF. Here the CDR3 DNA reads TGTGCCAGCAGCTTCCCGGGGGCCTACAATGAGCAGTTCTTC.

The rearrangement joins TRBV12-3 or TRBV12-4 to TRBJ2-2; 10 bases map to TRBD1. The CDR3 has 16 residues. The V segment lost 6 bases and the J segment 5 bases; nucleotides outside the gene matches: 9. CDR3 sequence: CASSASRTGGTGELFF. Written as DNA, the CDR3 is TGTGCCAGCAGCGCTTCGAGGACAGGGGGGACCGGGGAGCTGTTTTTT.